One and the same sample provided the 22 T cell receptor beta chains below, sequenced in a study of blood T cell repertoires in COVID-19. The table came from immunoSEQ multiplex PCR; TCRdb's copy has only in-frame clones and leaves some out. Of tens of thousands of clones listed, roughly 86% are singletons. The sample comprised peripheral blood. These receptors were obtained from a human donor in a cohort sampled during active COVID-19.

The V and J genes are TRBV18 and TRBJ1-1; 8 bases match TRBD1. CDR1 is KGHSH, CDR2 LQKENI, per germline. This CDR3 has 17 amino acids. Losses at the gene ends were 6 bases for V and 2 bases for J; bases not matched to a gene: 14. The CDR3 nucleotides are TGTGCCAGCTCTCCCAACTTTTTGACAGGGGTAAACACTGAAGCTTTCTTT. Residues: CASSPNFLTGVNTEAFF.

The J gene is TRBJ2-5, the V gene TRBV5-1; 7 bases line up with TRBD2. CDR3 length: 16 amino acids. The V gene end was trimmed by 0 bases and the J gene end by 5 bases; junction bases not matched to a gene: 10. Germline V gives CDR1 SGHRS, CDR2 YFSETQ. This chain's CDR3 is CASSLGAGSYGETQYF. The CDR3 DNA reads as TGCGCCAGCAGCTTGGGAGCGGGATCCTATGGGGAGACCCAGTACTTC.

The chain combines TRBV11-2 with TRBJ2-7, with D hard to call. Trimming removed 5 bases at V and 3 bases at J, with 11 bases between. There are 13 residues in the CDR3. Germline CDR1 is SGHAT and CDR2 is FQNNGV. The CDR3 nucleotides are TGTGCCAGCAGCCCAGTTGGTAACTACGAGCAGTACTTC. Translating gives CASSPVGNYEQYF.

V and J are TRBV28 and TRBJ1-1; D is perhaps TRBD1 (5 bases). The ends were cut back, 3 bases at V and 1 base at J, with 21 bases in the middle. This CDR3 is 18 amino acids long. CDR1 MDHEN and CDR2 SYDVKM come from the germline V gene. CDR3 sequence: CASSFEGGGFETNTEAFF. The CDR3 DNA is TGTGCCAGCAGTTTTGAGGGCGGGGGTTTCGAGACGAACACTGAAGCTTTCTTT. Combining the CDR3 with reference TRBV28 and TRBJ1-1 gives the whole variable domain DVKVTQSSRYLVKRTGEKVFLECVQDMDHENMFWYRQDPGLGLRLIYFSYDVKMKEKGDIPEGYSVSREKKERFSLILESASTNQTSMYLCASSFEGGGFETNTEAFFGQGTRLTVV.

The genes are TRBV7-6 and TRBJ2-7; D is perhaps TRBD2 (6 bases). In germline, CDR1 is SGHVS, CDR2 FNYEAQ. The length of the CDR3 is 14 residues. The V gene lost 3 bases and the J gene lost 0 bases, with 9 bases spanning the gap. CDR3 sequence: CASSFSGASYEQYF. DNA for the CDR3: TGTGCCAGCAGCTTCTCGGGAGCCTCCTACGAGCAGTACTTC. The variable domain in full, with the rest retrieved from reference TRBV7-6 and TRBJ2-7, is GAGVSQSPRYKVTKRGQDVALRCDPISGHVSLYWYRQALGQGPEFLTYFNYEAQQDKSGLPNDRFSAERPEGSISTLTIQRTEQRDSAMYRCASSFSGASYEQYFGPGTRLTVT.

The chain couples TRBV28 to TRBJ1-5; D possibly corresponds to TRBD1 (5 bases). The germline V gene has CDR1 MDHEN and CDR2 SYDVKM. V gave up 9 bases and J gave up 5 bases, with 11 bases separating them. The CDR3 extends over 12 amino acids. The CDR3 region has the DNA TGTGCCAGTGGCAGGGCAGATCAGCCCCAGCATTTT. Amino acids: CASGRADQPQHF.

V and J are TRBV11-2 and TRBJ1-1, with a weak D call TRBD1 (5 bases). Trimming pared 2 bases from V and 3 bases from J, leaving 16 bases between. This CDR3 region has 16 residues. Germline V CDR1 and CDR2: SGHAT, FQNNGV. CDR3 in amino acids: CASSLRGRIRDTEAFF. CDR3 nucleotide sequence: TGTGCCAGCAGCTTAAGGGGCCGTATTAGGGACACTGAAGCTTTCTTT.

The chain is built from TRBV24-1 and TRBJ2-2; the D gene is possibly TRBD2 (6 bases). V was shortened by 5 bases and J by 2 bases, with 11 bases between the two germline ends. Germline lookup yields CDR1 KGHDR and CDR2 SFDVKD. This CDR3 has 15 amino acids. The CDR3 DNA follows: TGTGCCACCAGTGTCCGGGGACTTAACACCGGGGAGCTGTTTTTT. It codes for CATSVRGLNTGELFF.

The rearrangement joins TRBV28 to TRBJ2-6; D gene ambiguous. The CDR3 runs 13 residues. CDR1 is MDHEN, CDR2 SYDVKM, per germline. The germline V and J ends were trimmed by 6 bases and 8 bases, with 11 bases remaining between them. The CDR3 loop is CASRLLGTNVLTF. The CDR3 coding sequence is TGTGCCAGCAGACTTCTAGGTACCAACGTCCTGACTTTC.

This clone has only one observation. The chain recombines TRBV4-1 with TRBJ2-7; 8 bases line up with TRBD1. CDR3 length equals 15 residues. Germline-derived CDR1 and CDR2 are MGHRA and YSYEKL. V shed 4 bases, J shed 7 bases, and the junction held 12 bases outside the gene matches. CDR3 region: CASSLTGTGTGEQYF. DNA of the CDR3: TGCGCCAGCAGCCTTACCGGGACAGGAACGGGGGAGCAGTACTTC.

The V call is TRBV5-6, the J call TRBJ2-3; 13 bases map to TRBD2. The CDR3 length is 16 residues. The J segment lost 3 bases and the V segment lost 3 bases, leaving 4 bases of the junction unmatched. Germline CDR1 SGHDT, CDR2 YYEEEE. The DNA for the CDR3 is TGTGCCAGCAGCTGGACTAGCGGGAGCTTGACAGATACGCAGTATTTT. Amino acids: CASSWTSGSLTDTQYF. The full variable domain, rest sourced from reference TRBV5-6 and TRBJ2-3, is DAGVTQSPTHLIKTRGQQVTLRCSPKSGHDTVSWYQQALGQGPQFIFQYYEEEERQRGNFPDRFSGHQFPNYSSELNVNALLLGDSALYLCASSWTSGSLTDTQYFGPGTRLTVL.

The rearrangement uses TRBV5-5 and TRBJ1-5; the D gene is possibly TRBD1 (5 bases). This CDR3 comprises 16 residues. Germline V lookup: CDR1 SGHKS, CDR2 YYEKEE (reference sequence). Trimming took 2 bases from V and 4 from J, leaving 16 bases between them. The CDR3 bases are TGTGCCAGCAGCTTCCACCCACAGGTCGCAAATCAGCCCCAGCATTTT. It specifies CASSFHPQVANQPQHF.

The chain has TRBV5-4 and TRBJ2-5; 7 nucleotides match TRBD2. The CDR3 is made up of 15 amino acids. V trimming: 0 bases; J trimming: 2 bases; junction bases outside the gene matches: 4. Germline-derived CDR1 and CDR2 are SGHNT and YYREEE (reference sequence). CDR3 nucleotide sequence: TGTGCCAGCAGCTTGGTAGCGGGCGGGCAAGAGACCCAGTACTTC. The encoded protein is CASSLVAGGQETQYF.

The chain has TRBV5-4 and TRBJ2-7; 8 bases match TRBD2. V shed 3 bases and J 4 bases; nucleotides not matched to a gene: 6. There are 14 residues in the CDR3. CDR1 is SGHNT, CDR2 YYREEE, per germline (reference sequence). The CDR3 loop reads CASSYGLARYEQYF. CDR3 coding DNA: TGTGCCAGCAGCTACGGACTAGCACGGTACGAGCAGTACTTC.

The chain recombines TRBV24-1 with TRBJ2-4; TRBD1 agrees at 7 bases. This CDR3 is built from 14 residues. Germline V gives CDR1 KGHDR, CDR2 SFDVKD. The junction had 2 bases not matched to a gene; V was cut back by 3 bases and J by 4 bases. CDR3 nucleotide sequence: TGTGCCACCAGTGATGGACAGGTTAAAAACATTCAGTACTTC. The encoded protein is CATSDGQVKNIQYF.

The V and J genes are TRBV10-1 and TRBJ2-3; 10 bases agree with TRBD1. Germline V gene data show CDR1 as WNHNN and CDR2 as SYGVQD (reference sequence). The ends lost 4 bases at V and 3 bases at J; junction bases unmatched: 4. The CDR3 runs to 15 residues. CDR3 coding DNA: TGCGCCAGCAGTGCGGACAGGGGGAGGACAGATACGCAGTATTTT. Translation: CASSADRGRTDTQYF.

The CDR3 DNA is TGCGCCAGCAGCTCAGGGGTACCCTACAATGAGCAGTTCTTC. Protein product: CASSSGVPYNEQFF. V and J are TRBV5-1 and TRBJ2-1; maybe TRBD1 (6 bases). CDR3 length: 14 amino acids. Germline assignment: CDR1 SGHRS and CDR2 YFSETQ. Between the trimmed V and J ends, which lost 3 bases and 2 bases, there was a span of 9 bases.

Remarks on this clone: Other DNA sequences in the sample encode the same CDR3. CDR3 sequence (DNA): TGTGCCACCAGGGGGAGGGGGGAGACCTACAATGAGCAGTTCTTC. Translation gives CATRGRGETYNEQFF. This sequence joins TRBV24-1 and TRBJ2-1, with a weak D call TRBD2 (7 bases). Deletions cut 7 bases from V and 2 bases from J, with 14 bases between. This CDR3 region has 15 residues. CDR1 and CDR2 from the germline V gene are KGHDR and SFDVKD.

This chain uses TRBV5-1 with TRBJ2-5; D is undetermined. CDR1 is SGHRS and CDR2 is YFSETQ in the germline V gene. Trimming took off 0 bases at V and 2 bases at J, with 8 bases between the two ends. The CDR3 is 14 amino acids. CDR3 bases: TGCGCCAGCAGCTTGGGAGCCGATCAAGAGACCCAGTACTTC. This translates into CASSLGADQETQYF.

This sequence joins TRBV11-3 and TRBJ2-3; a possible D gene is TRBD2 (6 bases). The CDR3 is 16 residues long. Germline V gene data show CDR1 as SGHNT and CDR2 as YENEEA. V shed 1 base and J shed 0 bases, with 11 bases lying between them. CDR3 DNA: TGTGCCAGCAGCTTAGGTCGTCGGGAGAGCACAGATACGCAGTATTTT. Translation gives CASSLGRRESTDTQYF.

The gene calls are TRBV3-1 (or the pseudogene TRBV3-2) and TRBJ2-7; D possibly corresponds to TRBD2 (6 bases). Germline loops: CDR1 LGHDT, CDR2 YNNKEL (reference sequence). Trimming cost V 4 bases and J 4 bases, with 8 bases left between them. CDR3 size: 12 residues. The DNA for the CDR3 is TGTGCCAGCAGCCGCGGGATTTACGAGCAGTACTTC. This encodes CASSRGIYEQYF.

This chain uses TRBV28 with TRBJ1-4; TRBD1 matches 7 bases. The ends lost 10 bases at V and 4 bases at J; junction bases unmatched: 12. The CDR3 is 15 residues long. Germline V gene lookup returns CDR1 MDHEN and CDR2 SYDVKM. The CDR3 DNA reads TGTGCCATCAGAAGGCCGGGACAGAATAATGAAAAACTGTTTTTT. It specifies CAIRRPGQNNEKLFF.